This T cell receptor (beta chain) emerged from a study of vaccination and CD4 T cells after COVID-19. Concerning this clonotype itself: The antigen remains unidentified.

The treatment here: approximately nine-day PBMC culture with coronavirus spike peptide pools or control peptides (ViraFEST assay). The Oncomine TCR Beta short-read assay was what sequenced the DNA obtained from cultured CD4+ T cells. TCRdb recomputed calls from the PCR reads with MiXCR, one row per CDR3 protein. The data contain about 28,000 distinct CDR3 sequences, roughly 57% of them singletons. CDR3 length equals 16 residues. The V and J ends lost 2 bases and 6 bases, in that order; junction bases with no gene match: 5. The germline gives CDR1 SNHLY, CDR2 FYNNEI. The chain carries TRBV2 and TRBJ2-3; 13 bases fit TRBD2. The specimen comprised CD4+ T cells from blood, cultured in vitro, sampled after SARS-CoV-2 vaccination. The source of this sequence is a human donor who received a COVID-19 vaccine. The CDR3 region is CASSELLAGGPDTQYF. The CDR3 coding sequence is TGTGCCAGCAGTGAACTACTAGCGGGGGGGCCCGATACGCAGTATTTT.